This section outlines one T cell receptor (beta chain) sequence together with its context. Its target is unknown. The data originate from a study of siplizumab effects on memory and regulatory T cells. Study results and caveats: A naive or memory phenotype could not be assigned to roughly 80-95% of the proliferating CD4+ or CD8+ clones.

The CDR3 consists of 11 residues. V dropped 4 bases and J dropped 13 bases, with 11 bases sitting between them. Germline loops: CDR1 SGHTA, CDR2 FQGNSA. Across a few donor pairs, the naive, memory, effector memory and TEMRA subsets were sequenced without stimulation. The data were produced by immunoSEQ multiplex PCR, yet TCRdb's version contains in-frame clones alone and is incomplete. The repertoire holds roughly 100,000 clones, with around 97% as singletons. The gene calls are TRBV7-2 and TRBJ2-1, with unresolved D. The TCR was taken from a human donor in good health. Sequencing used naive CD4+ T cells sorted from blood. CDR3: CASSSRQGQFF. CDR3 bases: TGTGCCAGCAGCTCCCGACAAGGCCAGTTCTTC.